This TCR beta chain was recovered during a study of shared clonotypes between healthy human individuals. Of note for this clone: The antigen is unknown.

Study conclusions and caveats: Apart from blood, nothing was sampled; tissue repertoires likely differ. Naive subsets generally exceeded memory subsets in estimated richness.

With 1 base removed from V and 3 bases from J, the gap between germline ends came to 9 bases. The germline gives CDR1 SGHAT, CDR2 FQNNGV. The length of the CDR3 is 15 residues. Each subset's genomic DNA was shared equally among a number of immunoSEQ plates. On sorted subsets, replicate PCRs used 150 to 250 ng DNA, or around 30,000 T cell genomes. Sequencing used immunoSEQ multiplex PCR; TCRdb keeps in-frame clones, though not all of them. Here the sample spans about 2.1 million clones, over 85% being singletons. CD45RO-negative cells were positively selected for CCR7, leaving out terminally differentiated effector memory CD45RA+ cells.

The rearrangement joins TRBV11-2 to TRBJ1-4, with D unresolved. The TCR originated in a man in his late teens or twenties in good health. Some clones in this sample may be carry-over from other donors' samples. Sequenced material: naive CD8+ T cells from PBMCs. The CDR3 here is CASSLASRSNEKLFF. CDR3 bases: TGTGCCAGCAGCTTAGCGAGTCGATCTAATGAAAAACTGTTTTTT.